This T cell receptor (beta chain) comes out of a study of blood T cell repertoires in COVID-19. Study context: Italy, Spain and the United States were the sources of the convalescent and acute COVID-19 samples.

Trimming cost V 7 bases and J 2 bases; bases outside gene matches: 11. This CDR3 contains 15 residues. CDR1 is MNHEY, CDR2 SVGAGI, per germline. Sequenced by immunoSEQ multiplex PCR; TCRdb stores in-frame clones only, minus some. Here the sample spans about 300,000 clones, about 90% being singletons. Participants spanned ages about 18 to 100 years and resided in over 20 US areas. This TCR was sampled from a woman aged 50 to 60 who had been exposed to COVID-19. V is TRBV6-5 and J is TRBJ2-7; 7 nucleotides line up with TRBD1. What was sequenced was PBMCs or T cells enriched from blood (not recorded which). CDR3 protein: CASTDGTVKTYEQYF. DNA of the CDR3: TGTGCCAGCACCGACGGGACAGTAAAAACCTACGAGCAGTACTTC.